This TCR beta chain was sequenced in a study of T cell repertoires in cytomegalovirus infection (dated by TCRdb to about 2019). Regarding the complete study: Peptide stimulations targeted recently identified HLA-C-restricted CMV epitopes, whose presentation resists viral immunomodulation, together with well-studied HLA-B-restricted epitopes. Because public TCR beta signatures pointed to carriage of CMV infection together with the matching HLA type, the HLA type of each donor mattered for the analysis. Study-wide findings and limitations: Cumulative frequency of public TCR beta family members discriminated carriers of CMV infection plus the relevant HLA type in this cohort and an independent 352-donor cohort. The ex vivo response was dominated by HLA-C-restricted CMV-specific TCR beta clonotypes, and the single most frequent clonotype in two of eight donors was supplied by these HLA-C-restricted clonotypes.

This clonotype was found many times. What this receptor recognizes is not known. The sample holds no much larger clone one base away, and base qualities are not on file. TCRdb records Illumina HiSeq 1500 as the sequencer. TCRdb handled the public reads itself, with Q25 trimming in fastp and clone calling in MiXCR, and kept productive beta chains. Every entry covers one CDR3 protein and lists the most common genes and DNA from its rows. In this sample the table shows about 270,000 distinct CDR3 sequences, approximately 22% of which occur a single time. The ten top clones hold approximately 20% of the sample. Explained via the paper, the treatment or condition label denotes: in vitro stimulation with specific CMV peptide epitopes to enrich CMV-specific T cells. The germline V gene encodes CDR1 MDHEN and CDR2 SYDVKM. Relative to germline, V is missing 3 bases and J is missing 5 bases, with 10 bases of the junction outside any gene match. The CDR3 holds 18 amino acids from the cysteine to the phenylalanine. The kept DNA is CDR3 alone, 54 bases in frame from the first base.

The sequenced sample was cultured PBMCs, obtained from culture after CMV antigen stimulation. The chain couples TRBV28 to TRBJ2-1; the junction holds 13 bases that match TRBD2. The clonotype was recovered from a human donor in good health (CMV status not recorded). Some clones in this sample may be carry-over from other donors' samples. The DNA is as follows: TGTGCCAGCAGTTTGGCGCTGACACTAGCGGGAGGGGACAATGAGCAGTTCTTC. It specifies CASSLALTLAGGDNEQFF.